The T cell receptor (beta chain) described here comes from a study of long-term antiretroviral therapy in people with HIV. At survey level, the immunoSEQ assay was run in its v3.0 version. The sequencing target was about 35,000-55,000 T-cell genomes per sample. Some clones are missing from TCRdb's copy, which holds only in-frame ones; the method was immunoSEQ multiplex PCR. The sample has nearly 50,000 clones; about 86% are singletons. This CDR3 spans 13 amino acids. Looked up from germline, CDR1 is SGHNT and CDR2 is YYREEE (reference sequence). Deletions cut 6 bases from V and 5 bases from J, with 12 bases between. With respect to this clone: Its matching antigen is unknown.

Broader study findings: Clonal expansions arising prior to ART prevailed in the repertoire at every time point. Collection of the blood, which took place between about 2003 and 2017, possibly occurred under older ART regimens. The study lacked data on ART adherence, viral resistance or therapy changes.

The chain joins TRBV5-4 to TRBJ2-1; weak D call: TRBD1 (5 bases). This receptor was taken from a woman aged 18-29 years with HIV. This specimen was unsorted PBMCs, taken 0.8 years after starting antiretroviral therapy. CDR3 protein: CASNQAGNNEQFF. The CDR3 DNA is TGTGCCAGCAATCAGGCAGGGAACAATGAGCAGTTCTTC.